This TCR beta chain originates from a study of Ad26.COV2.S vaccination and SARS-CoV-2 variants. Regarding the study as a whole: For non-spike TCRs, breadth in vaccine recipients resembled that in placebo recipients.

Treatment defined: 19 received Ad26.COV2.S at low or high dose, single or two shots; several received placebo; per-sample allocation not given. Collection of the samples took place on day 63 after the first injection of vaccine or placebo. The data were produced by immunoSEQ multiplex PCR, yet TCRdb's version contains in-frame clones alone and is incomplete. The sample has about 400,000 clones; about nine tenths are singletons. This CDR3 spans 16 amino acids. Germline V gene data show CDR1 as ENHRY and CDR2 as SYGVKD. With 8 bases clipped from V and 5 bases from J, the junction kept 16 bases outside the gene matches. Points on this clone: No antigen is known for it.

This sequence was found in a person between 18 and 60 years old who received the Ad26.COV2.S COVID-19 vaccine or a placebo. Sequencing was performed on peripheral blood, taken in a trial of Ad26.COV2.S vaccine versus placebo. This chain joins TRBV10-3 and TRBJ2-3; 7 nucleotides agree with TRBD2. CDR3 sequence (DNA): TGTGCCATCTCTACGGCGGTGGCGGGAGAAAAAGATACGCAGTATTTT. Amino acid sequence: CAISTAVAGEKDTQYF.